This T cell receptor beta chain was observed in a study of blood T cell repertoires in COVID-19 (TCRdb year 2020). About the investigation overall: Collaborator samples came from the United States, Italy and Spain and covered acute and convalescent phases of COVID-19. The material from the prospective study consisted of cDNA or gDNA derived from T cells, B-cell-depleted T cells, or PBMCs. The dataset comprised deeply sampled blood TCRbeta repertoires from subjects exposed to, actively infected with, or recovered from COVID-19. The repertoires were made available in a free public database intended to serve as a resource for research on the immune response to SARS-CoV-2. Samples came from the ongoing ImmuneRACE study (first 160 participants) plus 1,254 subjects from 6 global collaborators. A de-identified subject ID, COVID-19 status, age in years and sex were almost always included in the sample metadata. HLA class I and class II types, where available, came from metadata supplied by the sample provider rather than from assay-based typing. Overall study results and their limits: Clinical and demographic metadata were provided uncurated, with the amount varying by source and participant.

TCRbeta CDR3 regions were amplified from genomic DNA by means of the immunoSEQ Assay, a bias-controlled multiplex PCR. The paper's processing steps were these. Nucleated cell counts per sample were estimated from amplification of reference gene primers within the assay. Sequence reads were collapsed and filtered to measure the absolute abundance of every unique TCRbeta CDR3 rearrangement. For each sample, productive Simpson clonality was calculated as the square root of Simpson's diversity index over productive rearrangements. Imported from immuneACCESS, the table was reduced by TCRdb to in-frame sequences with V and J called. These copies leave out some clones; in studies compared against another copy, an unresolved V gene accounts for under half, and the cause of the remainder is not known. V and J calls and clone size come straight from that table; D and trimming were deduced from the DNA. This sample holds fewer than 400,000 clones; around nine tenths were observed only once. The top ten constitute roughly 9.4% of the sample.

The CDR3 has 12 amino acids, counting the end cysteine and phenylalanine. Just the 36-base CDR3 DNA is kept, in frame starting at base 1. Here V drops 6 bases and J drops 8 bases, and the junction holds 6 bases not matched to any gene. Participants in the prospective study were enrolled through a virtual design, were aged about 18 to 100 years, and lived in fewer than 30 United States geographic areas. In the prospective study, participants were assigned to cohorts based on the clinical history participants reported in a screening survey and a study questionnaire. Recovered participants in ImmuneRACE Cohort 3 were defined as having two consecutive negative NP/OP PCR tests, clearance from a healthcare professional, or resolution of symptoms. Mobile phlebotomists in the prospective study collected whole blood, serum and a nasopharyngeal or oropharyngeal swab from every participant. Participants in the prospective study had the option to provide additional blood draws and questionnaires over a roughly 2-month period. Prospective study blood samples were shipped either frozen or at room temperature before DNA extraction.

To note about this clone: The antigen this receptor binds is unknown. No base qualities exist here, and no much larger clone lies one base off it.

The sequence was obtained from a woman aged 45-59 years who had recovered from COVID-19. The specimen was PBMCs or T cells enriched from blood (not recorded which). This chain joins TRBV12-3 or TRBV12-4 to TRBJ1-2; 7 central bases correspond to TRBD1. This receptor has the CDR3 CASRIRQGGYTF. The nucleotide sequence is given as TGTGCCAGCAGGATCCGACAGGGAGGCTACACCTTC.